This T cell receptor (beta chain) was observed in a study of blood T cells in healthy people across ages. Remarks on this clonotype: The antigen remains unidentified.

Study observations and caveats: The CMV status of each donor remained undetermined, and this could have confounded shifts in expanded clonotypes. Both higher diversity and more naive CD4+ cells marked long-lived donors when set against aged donors.

Combining a sample-barcoded 5' primer with a J-beta primer mix, a second PCR ran for roughly 7 to 11 cycles. Each cDNA molecule carried a tag from a template-switch adaptor that contained 12 random nucleotides. TCRdb re-derived calls from the 5' RACE reads in MiXCR, one entry per CDR3 protein. The sample lists roughly 680,000 distinct CDR3 sequences, 49% occurring once. Healthy Caucasians from Russia aged about 6 to 90 served as donors. Germline V CDR1 and CDR2: LNHNV, YYDKDF (reference sequence). Trimming cost V 1 base and J 7 bases; bases outside gene matches: 9. CDR3 length: 16 residues. This chain joins TRBV15 and TRBJ2-1; 8 nucleotides match TRBD2. Source material: blood. The source is an older woman in good health. CDR3 amino acids: CATSRGTASGGNEQFF. CDR3 coding DNA: TGTGCCACCAGCAGAGGGACTGCCAGCGGGGGTAATGAGCAGTTCTTC.